This T cell receptor (beta chain) was found in a study of shared clonotypes between healthy human individuals. About the research overall: Participating donors consisted of a couple of women and a few men aged 18 to 49. CD4 naive and CD4 memory each took three plates per donor, while CD8 naive took two and CD8 memory one.

About this clone: Its specificity is not known.

Repertoires were generated with immunoSEQ multiplex PCR, while TCRdb's copy carries only in-frame clones and drops some. The sample has approximately 1.9 million clones, around 95% seen once. CD8 cells regarded as naive lacked CD45RO, were positively chosen for CCR7, and omitted terminally differentiated effector memory CD45RA+ cells. Findings and caveats of the study: In several donors, around 5% of naive CD4 clonotypes appeared in common. Some clonotypes were shared by all four sorted-subset donors, while others were not shared. The non-shared ones had lower generation probabilities than the shared ones.

The CDR3 is 13 residues long. What was sequenced was naive CD8+ T cells from PBMCs. This chain connects TRBV21-1 to TRBJ1-5; the D call of TRBD1 is as the table states it, not checked on the DNA. TRBV21-1 is a pseudogene. This TCR was sampled from a young man in good health. Some clones in this sample may be carry-over from other donors' samples. The CDR3 sequence: CASLSGSNQPQHF. The CDR3, as DNA: TGTGCCAGTCTATCAGGGAGCAATCAGCCCCAGCATTTT.